The rows below give T cell receptor beta chains drawn from one sample of a study of T cell repertoires in cytomegalovirus infection. MiXCR, run by TCRdb on the reads, gives a single entry per CDR3 protein. Among hundreds of thousands of distinct CDR3 sequences, roughly 16% were seen once, and the ten largest hold 9.5% to 15%. Source material: PBMCs. The receptor source for this set is a human donor in good health (CMV status not recorded). Some clones in this sample may be carry-over from other donors' samples. Both conserved end residues are part of each CDR3. Each record gives: J gene, V gene, D gene, clone size, CDR3 protein, CDR3 DNA. D genes are given only for firm matches. Clone size is given for some rows only: seen once, a few or many times, or a class if the clone is expanded.

TRBJ1-6 TRBV7-3 TRBD1 many CASSTGQGGSSPLHF TGTGCCAGCAGCACTGGACAGGGTGGCAGTTCACCCCTCCACTTT
TRBJ2-3 TRBV20-1 TRBD2 - CSARLAGDTQYF TGCAGTGCTAGACTAGCGGGGGATACGCAGTATTTT
TRBJ2-5 TRBV7-2 - - CASSVRVRETQYF TGTGCCAGCAGCGTCAGGGTTAGAGAGACCCAGTACTTC
TRBJ2-7 TRBV6-6 - - CASSSAPWGQYF TGTGCCAGCAGTTCCGCGCCGTGGGGGCAGTACTTC
TRBJ2-1 TRBV14 TRBD2 - CASSQPGLAGSYNEQFF TGTGCCAGCAGCCAGCCGGGACTAGCGGGGAGCTACAATGAGCAGTTCTTC
TRBJ2-3 TRBV10-3 - - CAISEASTDTQYF TGTGCCATCAGTGAAGCTAGCACAGATACGCAGTATTTT
TRBJ2-5 TRBV9 - once CASSVGPLGFSGVGEETQYF TGTGCCAGCAGCGTAGGTCCTTTAGGTTTTTCCGGGGTGGGCGAAGAGACCCAGTACTTC
TRBJ2-7 TRBV7-2 TRBD2 many CASSLTSGGNSYEQYF TGTGCCAGCAGCTTAACTAGCGGGGGGAACTCCTACGAGCAGTACTTC
TRBJ1-1 TRBV28 TRBD1 - CASSSSGQFTEAFF TGTGCCAGCAGTTCCTCGGGACAGTTCACTGAAGCTTTCTTT
TRBJ1-2 TRBV12-3/TRBV12-4 - - CASSLVRAGYGYTF TGTGCCAGCAGTTTAGTTCGGGCTGGGTATGGCTACACCTTC
TRBJ2-3 TRBV28 - few CASSLGVASTDTQYF TGTGCCAGCAGTTTAGGCGTAGCTAGCACAGATACGCAGTATTTT
TRBJ2-4 TRBV5-1 TRBD1 - CASSSDMSGGRAAKNIQYF TGCGCCAGCAGCTCCGATATGTCAGGGGGCCGTGCTGCCAAAAACATTCAGTACTTC
TRBJ1-1 TRBV6-2/TRBV6-3 TRBD1 many CASSSGQETEAFF TGTGCCAGCAGCTCGGGACAGGAGACTGAAGCTTTCTTT
TRBJ2-5 TRBV24-1 - few CATSDPGVQETQYF TGTGCCACCAGTGATCCGGGGGTCCAAGAGACCCAGTACTTC
TRBJ1-1 TRBV2 - - CASSGRGLTEAFF TGTGCCAGCAGCGGCAGGGGCCTCACTGAAGCTTTCTTT
TRBJ1-5 TRBV24-1 - few CATGLLQPQHF TGTGCCACCGGGCTGCTTCAGCCCCAGCATTTT
TRBJ2-1 TRBV10-3 TRBD2 - CAISDRAGGNGNEQFF TGTGCCATCAGTGATCGGGCGGGGGGAAATGGCAATGAGCAGTTCTTC
TRBJ2-4 TRBV6-2/TRBV6-3 - - CASSYSPDYLAKNIQYF TGTGCCAGCAGTTACTCCCCTGACTATCTAGCCAAAAACATTCAGTACTTC
TRBJ2-3 TRBV28 - - CASSLTLRGTSTDTQYF TGTGCCAGCAGTCTTACCTTGAGGGGGACTAGCACAGATACGCAGTATTTT
TRBJ2-1 TRBV7-3 TRBD2 many CASSSGGGNYNEQFF TGTGCCAGCAGCTCTGGGGGGGGAAACTACAATGAGCAGTTCTTC
TRBJ1-2 TRBV28 - many CASTKGGVYGYTF TGTGCCAGCACCAAGGGGGGGGTATATGGCTACACCTTC
TRBJ1-1 TRBV20-1 - - CSARDRWGTNTEAFF TGCAGTGCTAGAGATAGGTGGGGGACGAACACTGAAGCTTTCTTT
TRBJ1-2 TRBV7-6 - few CASSMGDGINYGYTF TGTGCCAGCAGCATGGGGGACGGTATTAACTATGGCTACACCTTC
TRBJ2-1 TRBV5-4 - - CASSPHFGVGPYNEQFF TGTGCCAGCAGCCCCCATTTCGGGGTAGGGCCCTACAATGAGCAGTTCTTC
TRBJ2-7 TRBV28 - few CASSWDKNLEQYF TGTGCCAGCAGTTGGGACAAGAACTTGGAGCAGTACTTC
TRBJ2-5 TRBV6-2/TRBV6-3 - many CASSYEDPGTQYF TGTGCCAGCAGTTACGAGGACCCGGGGACCCAGTACTTC
TRBJ2-3 TRBV7-2 TRBD1 many CASSLNQGASDTQYF TGTGCCAGCAGCCTAAATCAGGGGGCGTCAGATACGCAGTATTTT
TRBJ2-5 TRBV28 - many CASSSGQTLQETQYF TGTGCCAGCAGTTCTGGACAGACACTACAAGAGACCCAGTACTTC
TRBJ2-7 TRBV6-6 TRBD1 many CASSYSIGTGGYEQYF TGTGCCAGCAGTTACTCGATCGGGACAGGGGGCTACGAGCAGTACTTC
TRBJ2-3 TRBV6-5 - many CASRRYPGTDTQYF TGTGCCAGCAGGAGGTACCCGGGCACAGATACGCAGTATTTT
TRBJ2-1 TRBV15 TRBD2 - CATSRDLGTSYEQFF TGTGCCACCAGCAGAGATCTAGGGACTAGCTATGAGCAGTTCTTC
TRBJ1-1 TRBV7-2 TRBD1 - CASSLDFGTGGTEAFF TGTGCCAGCAGCTTAGACTTCGGGACAGGGGGCACTGAAGCTTTCTTT
TRBJ1-2 TRBV7-9 - many CASSLESGVNYGYTF TGTGCCAGCAGCTTAGAGTCAGGGGTGAACTATGGCTACACCTTC
TRBJ2-3 TRBV5-1 - - CASSLAERGSTDTQYF TGCGCCAGCAGCTTGGCCGAACGGGGCAGCACAGATACGCAGTATTTT
TRBJ1-1 TRBV28 TRBD1 few CASRTTDRGPRNTEAFF TGTGCCAGCAGGACGACGGACAGGGGGCCTAGGAACACTGAAGCTTTCTTT
TRBJ1-1 TRBV7-2 - many CASSLGSAGTEAFF TGTGCCAGCAGCTTAGGGTCGGCAGGCACTGAAGCTTTCTTT
TRBJ1-2 TRBV9 - few CASGQGIGYGYTF TGTGCCAGCGGGCAGGGGATCGGTTATGGCTACACCTTC
TRBJ2-3 TRBV9 - few CASSPPPAEDTQYF TGTGCCAGCAGCCCCCCCCCAGCGGAGGATACGCAGTATTTT
TRBJ2-1 TRBV2 - - CASSEFLIAPQFF TGTGCCAGCAGTGAATTTTTGATAGCCCCGCAGTTCTTC
TRBJ1-6 TRBV6-2/TRBV6-3 - - CASRDGLSPLHF TGTGCCAGCAGGGACGGACTGTCACCCCTCCACTTT
TRBJ2-3 TRBV28 TRBD2 - CASSSPGGGALDTQYF TGTGCCAGCAGTTCCCCGGGCGGGGGGGCTTTAGATACGCAGTATTTT
TRBJ1-2 TRBV4-3 - - CASSQGDVGGYGYTF TGCGCCAGCAGCCAAGGAGATGTAGGGGGCTATGGCTACACCTTC
TRBJ1-5 TRBV12-3/TRBV12-4 TRBD1 few CASRTGEHQPQHF TGTGCCAGCCGGACAGGCGAACATCAGCCCCAGCATTTT
TRBJ2-7 TRBV12-3/TRBV12-4 - many CASSLYWGGQLSYEQYF TGTGCCAGCAGTTTATATTGGGGTGGACAGCTCTCCTACGAGCAGTACTTC
TRBJ1-4 TRBV7-2 TRBD1 many CASSLGTDAEKLFF TGTGCCAGCAGTCTGGGGACAGACGCTGAAAAACTGTTTTTT
TRBJ2-1 TRBV4-1 - - CASSHLGSNNEQFF TGCGCCAGCAGCCATCTGGGGTCAAACAATGAGCAGTTCTTC
TRBJ2-3 TRBV10-3 TRBD1 once CASRTGSTDTQYF TGTGCCTCAAGGACAGGGAGCACAGATACGCAGTATTTT
TRBJ1-5 TRBV28 TRBD1 many CASSSPQGNQPQHF TGTGCCAGCAGTTCCCCACAGGGGAATCAGCCCCAGCATTTT
TRBJ2-5 TRBV12-3/TRBV12-4 TRBD2 - CASSTSGQETQYF TGTGCCAGCAGTACTAGCGGCCAAGAGACCCAGTACTTC
TRBJ2-4 TRBV6-2/TRBV6-3 TRBD1 - CASTYGQGGIQYF TGTGCCAGCACCTATGGACAGGGGGGCATTCAGTACTTC
TRBJ2-1 TRBV7-2 TRBD2 - CASSPDPGGYNEQFF TGTGCCAGCAGCCCAGATCCGGGGGGGTACAATGAGCAGTTCTTC
TRBJ2-1 TRBV28 TRBD1 few CASSLSPGQGPYYNEQFF TGTGCCAGCAGTTTATCTCCGGGACAGGGCCCCTACTACAATGAGCAGTTCTTC
TRBJ1-5 TRBV28 - - CASSNAGSNQPQHF TGTGCCAGCAGCAACGCAGGGAGCAATCAGCCCCAGCATTTT
TRBJ1-1 TRBV18 - few CASSPPGQNTEAFF TGTGCCAGCTCACCACCGGGACAGAACACTGAAGCTTTCTTT